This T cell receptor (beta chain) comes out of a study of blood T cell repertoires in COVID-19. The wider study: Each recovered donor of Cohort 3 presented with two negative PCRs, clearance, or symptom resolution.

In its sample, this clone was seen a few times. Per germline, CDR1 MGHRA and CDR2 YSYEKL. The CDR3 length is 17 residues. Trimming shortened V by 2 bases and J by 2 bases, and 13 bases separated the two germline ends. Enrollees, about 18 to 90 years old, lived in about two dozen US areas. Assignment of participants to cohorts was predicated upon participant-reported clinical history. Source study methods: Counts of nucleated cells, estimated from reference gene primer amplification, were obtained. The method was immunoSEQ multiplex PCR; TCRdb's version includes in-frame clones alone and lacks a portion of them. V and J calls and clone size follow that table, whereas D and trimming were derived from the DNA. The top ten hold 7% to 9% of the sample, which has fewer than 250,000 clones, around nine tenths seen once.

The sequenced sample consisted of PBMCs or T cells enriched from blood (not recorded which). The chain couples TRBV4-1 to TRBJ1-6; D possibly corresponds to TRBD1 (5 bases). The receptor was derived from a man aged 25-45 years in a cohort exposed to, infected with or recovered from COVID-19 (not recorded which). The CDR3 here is CASSQSRGETYNSPLHF. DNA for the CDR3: TGCGCCAGCAGCCAATCTCGGGGGGAAACCTATAATTCACCCCTCCACTTT.